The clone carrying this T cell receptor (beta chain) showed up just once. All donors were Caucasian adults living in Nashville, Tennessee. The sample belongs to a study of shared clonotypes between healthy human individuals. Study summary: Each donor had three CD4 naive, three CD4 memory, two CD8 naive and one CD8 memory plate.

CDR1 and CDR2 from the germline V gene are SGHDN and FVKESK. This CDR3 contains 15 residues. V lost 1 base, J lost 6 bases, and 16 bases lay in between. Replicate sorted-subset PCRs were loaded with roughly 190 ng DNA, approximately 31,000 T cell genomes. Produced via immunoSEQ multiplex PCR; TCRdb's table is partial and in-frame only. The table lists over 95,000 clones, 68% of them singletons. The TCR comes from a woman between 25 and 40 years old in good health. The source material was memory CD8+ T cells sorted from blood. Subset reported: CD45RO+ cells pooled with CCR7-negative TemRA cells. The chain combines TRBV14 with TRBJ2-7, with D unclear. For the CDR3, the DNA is TGTGCCAGCAGCCAAGTGGTCGCTCTCTACTCCGAGCAGTACTTC. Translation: CASSQVVALYSEQYF.